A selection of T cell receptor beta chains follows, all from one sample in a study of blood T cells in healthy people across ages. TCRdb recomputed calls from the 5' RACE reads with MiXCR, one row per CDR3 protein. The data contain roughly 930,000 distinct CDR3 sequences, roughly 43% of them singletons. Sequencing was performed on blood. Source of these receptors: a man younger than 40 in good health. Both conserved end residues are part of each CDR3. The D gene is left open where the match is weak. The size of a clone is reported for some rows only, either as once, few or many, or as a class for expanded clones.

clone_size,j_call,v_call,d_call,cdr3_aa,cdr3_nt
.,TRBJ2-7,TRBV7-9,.,CANGDRRVSYEQYF,TGTGCCAACGGGGACCGCAGAGTGTCCTACGAGCAGTACTTC
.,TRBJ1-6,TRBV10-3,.,CAIKNREESPLHF,TGTGCCATCAAAAACAGGGAAGAATCACCCCTCCACTTT
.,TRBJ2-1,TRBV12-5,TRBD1,CASGFGGQGDNEQFF,TGTGCTAGTGGTTTTGGGGGACAGGGAGACAATGAGCAGTTCTTC
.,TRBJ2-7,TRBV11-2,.,CASSGGLAGSYEQYF,TGTGCCAGCAGCGGTGGGTTAGCCGGATCCTACGAGCAGTACTTC
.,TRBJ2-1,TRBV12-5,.,CASGFAEQFF,TGTGCTAGTGGCTTTGCAGAGCAGTTCTTC
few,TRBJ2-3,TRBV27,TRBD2,CASRSGGLGDTQYF,TGTGCCAGCAGGAGCGGGGGTTTGGGGGATACGCAGTATTTT
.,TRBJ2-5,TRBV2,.,CASSESLQGGRETQYF,TGTGCCAGCAGTGAGTCCCTTCAGGGGGGTCGAGAGACCCAGTACTTC
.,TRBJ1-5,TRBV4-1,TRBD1,CASSQGPGTGGGQPQHF,TGCGCCAGCAGCCAAGGCCCCGGGACAGGGGGCGGTCAGCCCCAGCATTTT
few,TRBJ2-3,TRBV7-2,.,CASSWRDRDTQYF,TGTGCCAGCAGCTGGAGGGACCGAGATACGCAGTATTTT
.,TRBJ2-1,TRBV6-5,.,CASSYSRAGSFYNEQFF,TGTGCCAGCAGTTACTCGCGGGCGGGGTCTTTTTACAATGAGCAGTTCTTC
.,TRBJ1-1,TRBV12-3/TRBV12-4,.,CASWPPDRNTEAFF,TGTGCCAGCTGGCCCCCGGACAGGAACACTGAAGCTTTCTTT
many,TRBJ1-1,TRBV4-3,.,CASSQLLNTEAFF,TGTGCCAGCAGCCAATTACTGAACACTGAAGCTTTCTTT
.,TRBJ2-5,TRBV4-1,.,CASSQEVGERYF,TGCGCCAGCAGCCAAGAGGTGGGCGAGCGGTACTTC
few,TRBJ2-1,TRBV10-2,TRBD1,CASSKPPGDRGLNEQFF,TGCGCCAGCAGTAAGCCCCCGGGGGACAGGGGGCTAAATGAGCAGTTCTTC
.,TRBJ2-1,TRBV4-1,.,CASSHAVDSYNEQFF,TGCGCCAGCAGCCACGCTGTGGACAGCTACAATGAGCAGTTCTTC
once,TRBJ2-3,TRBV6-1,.,CASLDLGDTQYF,TGTGCCAGCCTAGACCTCGGAGATACGCAGTATTTT
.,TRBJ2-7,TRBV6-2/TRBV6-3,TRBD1,CASRPTGVGEQYF,TGTGCCAGCAGACCAACAGGGGTTGGGGAGCAGTACTTC
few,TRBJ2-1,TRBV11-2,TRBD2,CASSQTPGLAGGEQFF,TGTGCCAGCAGCCAAACTCCGGGACTAGCGGGGGGCGAGCAGTTCTTC
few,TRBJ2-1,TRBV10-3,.,CAISRDGLNEQFF,TGTGCCATCAGCCGGGACGGACTCAATGAGCAGTTCTTC
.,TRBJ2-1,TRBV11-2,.,CASSLSGQPPDEQFF,TGTGCCAGCAGCTTATCGGGTCAGCCCCCCGATGAGCAGTTCTTC